What follows describes a single T cell receptor (beta chain). As yet, its antigen is unknown. Germline V gene lookup returns CDR1 LNHDA and CDR2 SQIVND (reference sequence). The V end lost 4 bases, the J end lost 0 bases, and 12 bases lay between the germline ends. CDR3 size: 15 residues. This entry comes from a study of T cells in localized non-small cell lung cancer. The data were produced by immunoSEQ multiplex PCR, yet TCRdb's version contains in-frame clones alone and is incomplete. The data contain 650 to 850 clones, 25% of them singletons. Study-wide findings and caveats: Uninvolved nearby lung showed the greatest T cell clonality, exceeding that found in tumor. The study sequenced only one region of the tumor. As a result, intratumor heterogeneity could not be excluded and remains possible. A median of roughly 57 clones ranked among the top 100 in tumor appeared in adjacent lung. Higher T cell density in the blood was associated with longer overall survival, whereas higher adjacent-lung clonality associated with shorter survival.

Source: lung tumor tissue, taken before any cancer treatment. The TCR originated in a woman aged 35-70 years with stage III lung adenocarcinoma. The rearrangement joins TRBV19 to TRBJ1-1; no clear D gene. The CDR3 spells CASSRPDTLNTEAFF. The CDR3 region has the DNA TGTGCCAGTAGTAGGCCAGACACCTTGAACACTGAAGCTTTCTTT.